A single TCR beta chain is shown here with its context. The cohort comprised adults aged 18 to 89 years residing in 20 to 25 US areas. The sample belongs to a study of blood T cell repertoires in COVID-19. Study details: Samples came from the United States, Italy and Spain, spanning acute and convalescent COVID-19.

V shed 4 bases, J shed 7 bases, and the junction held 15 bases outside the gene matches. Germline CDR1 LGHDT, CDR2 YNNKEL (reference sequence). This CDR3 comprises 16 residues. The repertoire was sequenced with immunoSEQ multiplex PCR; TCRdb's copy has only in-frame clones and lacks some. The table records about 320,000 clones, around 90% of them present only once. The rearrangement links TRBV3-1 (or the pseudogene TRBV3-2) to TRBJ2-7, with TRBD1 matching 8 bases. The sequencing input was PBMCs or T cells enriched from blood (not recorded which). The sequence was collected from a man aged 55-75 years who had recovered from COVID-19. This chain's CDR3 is CASSPRTGHPLSEQYF. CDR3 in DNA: TGTGCCAGCAGCCCGAGGACAGGGCATCCTCTAAGTGAGCAGTACTTC.